This note documents a single TCR beta chain sequence. This clone was detected only a few times. Its antigen target is currently unknown. Base qualities are missing; no much larger clone stands one base away. Library preparation was by the immunoSEQ multiplex PCR assay. For the multiplex PCR, a mixture combining 60 forward primers for TCR Vbeta segments and 13 reverse primers for TCR Jbeta segments was used. The CDR3 region of rearranged TCR beta genes was amplified from genomic DNA by a multiplex PCR assay. On the Illumina HiSeq System, the amplified TCR beta libraries were sequenced as 87-base-pair reads. Regarding the original processing steps: A later analysis tallied tens of millions of unique TCR beta chains across the roughly 610 repertoires, and 10 million to 11 million of those chains were shared by two or more donors. Raw reads were error-corrected and collapsed into unique sequences by a nearest-neighbor algorithm in which closely related sequences were merged to remove PCR and sequencing errors. V, D and J gene segments were assigned by aligning CDR3 sequences to IMGT reference sequences. For a sequence to be retained, a match of at least six nucleotides was required to both a V gene segment and a J gene segment. A rearrangement counted as productive if the CDR3 had no stop codons and remained in frame with V and J, and every other rearrangement counted as non-productive. CDR3 was defined by IMGT convention, running from the second conserved V-encoded cysteine to the conserved J-encoded phenylalanine. The earlier analysis of about 620 of the donors excluded sequences that lacked an unambiguous match to a single V gene segment. An earlier analysis of 587 of the donors called V segments functional above 56.7% productive rearrangements and segregating when the between-donor standard deviation exceeded 5%. A statistical classification framework was developed to diagnose cytomegalovirus status using the catalog of TCR beta chain sequences. In a later analysis, TCR nucleotide sequences were compared against IMGT/GENE-DB human TR gene sequences so that V and J genes could be assigned. The TCRdist pipeline was used in a later analysis to assign CDR3 sequences and most-parsimonious VDJ recombination scenarios. In a later analysis, every TCR beta chain was defined by the combination of its CDR3 amino acid sequence and its V-gene family, and reads without a unique V-gene family were dropped. To address suspected cross-contamination and a sequencing artifact, a later analysis removed roughly 580 highly shared, low-generation-probability nucleotide sequences. In a later analysis, a clonal expansion index for each public chain was calculated from normalized within-repertoire ranks of inferred template counts. A later analysis computed generation probabilities with a VDJ recombination model fitted to out-of-frame rearrangements, and checked the results against IGoR. In a later analysis, hypergeometric tests were used to score TCR-TCR, TCR-HLA and TCR-CMV co-occurrence, with a repertoire-size bias correction applied to TCR pairs. To estimate false discovery rates, a later analysis permuted the HLA or CMV assignments 20 times. In a later analysis, co-occurring TCRs were grouped using DBSCAN, and TCRdist sequence similarity was added for clustering within HLA-allele-positive subsets. Repertoires with fewer than 30,000 or more than 120,000 public chains were left out of co-occurrence clustering, as were a handful of repertoires with anomalous nucleotide sharing. Entries here come from immuneACCESS through TCRdb and include only in-frame sequences with V and J called. Some clones fail to appear in such tables; in the studies checked, an unresolved V gene covers under half of the shortfall, and the cause of the remainder is unknown. The V and J calls and clone size come from that table; D and trimming were worked out from the DNA. The table for this sample lists around 60,000 clones; approximately 75% of them were counted only once. Of the sample, 20% to 30% is held by the ten largest clones.

In total, just over 650 healthy bone marrow donors made up the cohort. All cohort members were sampled while nominally healthy, although unrecorded immune exposures were likely present. The donor tested CMV seropositive, placing the donor among the roughly 270 seropositive members of the cohort. A peripheral blood sample was provided by each donor, and peripheral blood mononuclear cells were used for TCR beta sequencing. Genomic DNA was extracted from the blood cell samples with the Qiagen DNeasy Blood Extraction Kit. The CDR3 numbers 13 residues from cysteine through phenylalanine. The read is trimmed to its CDR3 DNA, 39 bases read in frame from base 1. V ends up 5 bases short and J 5 bases short, with an unmatched junction base count of 5. CDR1 and CDR2, looked up from the germline V gene (reference sequence), are SGHAT and FQDESV. This entry belongs to a study of cytomegalovirus exposure and HLA in healthy donors (TCRdb year 2017). Regarding the complete study: According to an earlier analysis of 450 to 650 of the donors, about 180 million T cells yielded 95 million to 140 million unique TCR beta sequences and 276 Gb of sequence data. The study profiled the T cell repertoires of 500 to 800 subjects by immunosequencing and related them to cytomegalovirus serostatus. Besides the first cohort of around 670 subjects, a separate validation cohort made up of over 95 different subjects was used. Four or five DR-DQ haplotypes were handled as single units for association and clustering because linkage in the cohort was strong. An early release that covered fewer than 750 HLA-typed donors contained approximately 300 gigabases of sequencing data and around 80 million unique TCR sequences. Rather than drawing on any new phenotypic data, the later analysis identified candidate immune exposures from TCR beta sequences and the way those sequences occurred across donors. In an earlier analysis of 500 to 650 of the donors, high-throughput TCR beta sequencing was used to judge whether each TCR beta V gene segment behaved as functional or pseudogenic. Across some 400 genotyped donors of the cohort, an average of roughly 250,000 unique TCR beta nucleotide sequences per donor were sequenced, and approximately 19% of those sequences were non-productive. A later genetic analysis used genome-wide SNP genotypes for 398 of the 666 donors, treating that subset as a discovery cohort. Typing coverage differed by locus: A, B, C, DRB1 and DQB1 were typed in roughly 620-630 donors, DQA1 in 522, DPA1 in 600 to 610, and DPB1 in 450 to 490. Donor age, sex, ethnicity and CMV serostatus were compiled alongside the repertoire data. Of the roughly 400 genotyped donors, 65% to 90% were placed in the genetic ancestry cluster associated with self-reported Caucasian donors. Class I and class II HLA loci were covered by the typing at four-digit resolution. A later analysis re-examined previously published TCR beta repertoires from about 670 donors and added high-resolution HLA genotyping to investigate patterns of TCR occurrence. All discovery cohort repertoires had been generated on a single sequencing platform. The study aimed to test whether cataloging public T cell receptors could reveal signatures of past pathogen exposure. To predict cytomegalovirus infection status, the study combined high-throughput TCR immunosequencing, statistical association of individual TCRs with disease status, and machine learning. The paper as a whole reports these results and caveats: The cohort was sequenced for TCR beta chains only, and without alpha or paired-chain data the features that could be detected were limited. In vitro tests confirmed that a few of the cytomegalovirus-associated TCR beta chains recognize cytomegalovirus antigens. Most CMV-associated TCR beta chains appeared to be HLA-restricted in a later analysis, and the HLA associations seemed to be driven largely by CMV exposure. An association between a missense DCLRE1C variant and V-gene and J-gene trimming of TCR beta chains was found in a later genetic analysis and replicated in an independent cohort. Correlated functional status among segregating V segments might be attributable to linkage disequilibrium, but an unknown experimental factor could not be ruled out. The authors suggested that the approach could potentially be extended to other disease states and immunological phenotypes. Assigning TCR associations to individual alleles was difficult when HLA alleles, especially DR and DQ, strongly co-occurred. While some public TCRs were present in many individuals, most TCR sequences turned up only very rarely across donors. According to a later analysis, parvovirus B19, influenza, CMV and Epstein-Barr virus appeared linked to several top co-occurrence clusters. A later analysis found that HLA-associated TCR beta chains were more clonally expanded and had lower generation probabilities than equally common non-associated chains. Presence/absence analyses assumed roughly uniform sequencing depth across donors, an assumption that may not hold. Compared with the approximately 670-donor mean, donors in an Asian-associated ancestry cluster had fewer N-insertions in productive TCRs, according to a later genetic analysis. Specific HLA alleles were associated with about 17,000 TCR beta sequences at a false discovery rate of 0.05 in a later analysis. For the cohort, immune exposure information was limited to CMV serostatus. The 87-base-pair reads could not distinguish some IMGT-functional V segments, including TRBV6-2 and TRBV6-3, so those segments were excluded. In both the original and validation cohorts, the classifier was reported to diagnose cytomegalovirus status with high specificity and sensitivity. A further reported finding was that TCR beta sequences accurately predicted the HLA-A and HLA-B alleles for most subjects in the first cohort. The study gave a list of about 150 TCR beta chains associated with cytomegalovirus. According to a later analysis, TCR association rates differed among HLA loci, with DRB1 alleles showing the most associated TCRs and HLA-C alleles showing the fewest. The sequencing pipeline was judged likely to have produced a cluster of highly shared sequence variants as a technical artifact. Because some donors lacked HLA typing at each locus, the association tests relied only on the typed subset. Seventeen rarely observed V segments, including chromosome 9 orphons, were excluded from the earlier analysis of about 500 of the donors because counts were too low. An earlier analysis of around 500 of the donors showed that most TCR beta V segments appeared in productive rearrangements either about 87% or about 30% of the time, which broadly matched IMGT annotations.

The chain is assembled from TRBV11-1 and TRBJ2-7; 8 central bases correspond to TRBD2. This TCR was recovered from a man aged 45-60 years in good health and CMV-seropositive. The specimen sequenced was PBMCs. The base sequence is TGTGCCAGCAGCAGCGGGAGAGTCAACGAGCAGTACTTC. Translated, it reads CASSSGRVNEQYF.